The sequence of this T cell receptor beta chain was determined in a study of long-term antiretroviral therapy in people with HIV. Study results and caveats: Pre-ART expanded clones dominated the repertoire at every time point.

Deletions cut 1 base from V and 1 base from J, with 5 bases between. The CDR3 extends over 13 amino acids. The V gene's germline CDR1 is LNHDA and CDR2 SQIVND (reference sequence). Concerning this clone itself: The antigen remains unidentified.

Researchers report immunoSEQ v3.0 was run at survey level. Data came from immunoSEQ multiplex PCR; TCRdb stores just in-frame clones and leaves some out. The profile shows about 14,000 clones, under 80% of them singletons. This specimen consisted of unsorted PBMCs, obtained 3.1 years after starting antiretroviral therapy. This clonotype was obtained from a middle-aged man with HIV. The chain employs TRBV19 and TRBJ2-7, with D uncertain. DNA of the CDR3: TGTGCCAGTAGTATAGCCTATTCCTACGAGCAGTACTTC. It translates to CASSIAYSYEQYF. Variable domain in full (rest from reference TRBV19 and TRBJ2-7): DGGITQSPKYLFRKEGQNVTLSCEQNLNHDAMYWYRQDPGQGLRLIYYSQIVNDFQKGDIAEGYSVSREKKESFPLTVTSAQKNPTAFYLCASSIAYSYEQYFGPGTRLTVT.